This record covers a single T cell receptor beta chain. The data originate from a study of blood T cell repertoires in COVID-19. Study-wide background: Acute and convalescent COVID-19 samples came from the United States, Italy and Spain.

With V trimmed by 6 bases and J by 5 bases, 7 bases remained unmatched. This CDR3 has 15 residues. Germline V gene sequence: CDR1 MNHEY, CDR2 SVGAGI. Only in-frame clones appear in the TCRdb table, and some are missing; sequencing was by immunoSEQ multiplex PCR. The data show about 380,000 clones, with roughly 85% seen just once and roughly 3.7% held by the top ten. Sequenced: peripheral blood. The TCR sequence derives from a woman aged 18-29 years with acute or convalescent COVID-19. The chain carries TRBV6-5 and TRBJ1-4; 9 positions match TRBD1. CDR3 in DNA: TGTGCCAGCAGACCCCGGACAGGGGTCAATGAAAAACTGTTTTTT. Its translation is CASRPRTGVNEKLFF.